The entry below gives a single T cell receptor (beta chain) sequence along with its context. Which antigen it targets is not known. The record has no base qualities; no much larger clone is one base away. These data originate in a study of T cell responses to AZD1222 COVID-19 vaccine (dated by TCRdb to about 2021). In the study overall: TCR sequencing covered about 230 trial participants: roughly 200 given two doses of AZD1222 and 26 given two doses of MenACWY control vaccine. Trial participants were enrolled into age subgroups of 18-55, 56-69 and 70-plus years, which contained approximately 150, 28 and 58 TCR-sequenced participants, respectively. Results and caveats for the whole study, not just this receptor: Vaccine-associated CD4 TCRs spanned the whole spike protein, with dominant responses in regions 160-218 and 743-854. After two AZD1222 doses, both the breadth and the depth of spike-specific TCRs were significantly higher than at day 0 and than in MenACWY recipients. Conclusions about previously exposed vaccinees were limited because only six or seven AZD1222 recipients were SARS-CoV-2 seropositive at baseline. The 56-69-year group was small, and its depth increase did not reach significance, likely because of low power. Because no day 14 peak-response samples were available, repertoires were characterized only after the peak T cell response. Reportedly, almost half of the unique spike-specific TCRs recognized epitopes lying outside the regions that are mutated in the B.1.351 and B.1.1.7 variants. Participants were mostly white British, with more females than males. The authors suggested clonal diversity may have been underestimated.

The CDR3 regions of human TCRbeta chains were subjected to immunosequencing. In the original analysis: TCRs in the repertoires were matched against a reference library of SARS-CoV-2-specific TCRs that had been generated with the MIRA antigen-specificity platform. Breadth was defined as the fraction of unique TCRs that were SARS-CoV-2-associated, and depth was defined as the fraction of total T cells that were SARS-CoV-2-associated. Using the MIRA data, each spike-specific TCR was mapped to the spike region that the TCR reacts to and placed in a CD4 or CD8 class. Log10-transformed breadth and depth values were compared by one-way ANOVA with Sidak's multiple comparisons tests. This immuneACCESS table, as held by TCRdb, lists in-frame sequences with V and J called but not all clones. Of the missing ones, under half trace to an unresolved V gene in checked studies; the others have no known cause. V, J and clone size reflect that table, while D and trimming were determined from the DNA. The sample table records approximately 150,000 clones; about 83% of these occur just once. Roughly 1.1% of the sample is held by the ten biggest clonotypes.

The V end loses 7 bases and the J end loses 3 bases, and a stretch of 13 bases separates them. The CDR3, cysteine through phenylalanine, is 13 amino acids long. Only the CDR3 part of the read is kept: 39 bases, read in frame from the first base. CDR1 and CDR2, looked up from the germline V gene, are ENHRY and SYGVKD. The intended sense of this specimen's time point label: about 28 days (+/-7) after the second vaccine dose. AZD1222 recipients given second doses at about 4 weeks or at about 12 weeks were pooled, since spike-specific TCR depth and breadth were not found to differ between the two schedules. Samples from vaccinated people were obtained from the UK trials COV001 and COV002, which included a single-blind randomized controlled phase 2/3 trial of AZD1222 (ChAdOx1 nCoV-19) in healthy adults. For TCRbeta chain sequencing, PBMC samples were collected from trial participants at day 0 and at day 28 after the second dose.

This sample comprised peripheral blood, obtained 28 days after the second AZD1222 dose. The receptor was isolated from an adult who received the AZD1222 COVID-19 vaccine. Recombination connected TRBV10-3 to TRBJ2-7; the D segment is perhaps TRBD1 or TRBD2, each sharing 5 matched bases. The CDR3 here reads CAIMMGVGYEQYF. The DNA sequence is TGTGCCATCATGATGGGGGTCGGCTACGAGCAGTACTTC.